These 27 T cell receptor beta chains were all obtained from the same sample, sequenced in a study of blood T cell repertoires in COVID-19. Sequenced by immunoSEQ multiplex PCR; TCRdb stores in-frame clones only, minus some. The sample shows 150,000 to 200,000 clones, 80% to 90% of them seen only once. The sample was peripheral blood. Receptors were obtained from a man between 18 and 35 years old with active or convalescent COVID-19.

The chain joins TRBV5-1 to TRBJ2-1, with D perhaps matching TRBD1 (8 bases). The CDR3 is 14 residues long. Germline CDR1 reads SGHRS; CDR2 reads YFSETQ. Trimming stripped 0 bases from V and 9 bases from J, with 13 bases between. The CDR3 DNA follows: TGCGCCAGCAGCTTGGCGACAGGGGAGGGTGAGCAGTTCTTC. Amino acid sequence: CASSLATGEGEQFF.

The chain is built from TRBV13 and TRBJ2-7; D unresolved. CDR1 PRHDT and CDR2 FYEKMQ come from the germline V gene (reference sequence). Trimming took off 5 bases at V and 2 bases at J, with 10 bases between the two ends. The CDR3 is made up of 13 amino acids. The CDR3 DNA follows: TGTGCCAGCAGCCACGGGTCTACCTACGAGCAGTACTTC. Translated, it gives CASSHGSTYEQYF. Variable domain in full (rest from reference TRBV13 and TRBJ2-7): AAGVIQSPRHLIKEKRETATLKCYPIPRHDTVYWYQQGPGQDPQFLISFYEKMQSDKGSIPDRFSAQQFSDYHSELNMSSLELGDSALYFCASSHGSTYEQYFGPGTRLTVT.

In nucleotides, the CDR3 is TGTGCCAGCAGCCGAGATATAGCCGGGGATGAGCAGTTCTTC. Translating gives CASSRDIAGDEQFF. This chain connects TRBV7-7 to TRBJ2-1; D perhaps matches TRBD2 (5 bases). Germline CDR1 SSHAT, CDR2 FNYEAQ (reference sequence). The CDR3 has 14 residues. The V and J ends lost 5 bases and 8 bases respectively, with 16 bases between them.

This chain connects TRBV4-1 to TRBJ2-7; 11 bases are a match to TRBD2. CDR1 is MGHRA and CDR2 is YSYEKL in the germline V gene. The CDR3 is 17 amino acids. The V gene end was trimmed by 2 bases and the J gene end by 5 bases; junction bases not matched to a gene: 11. CDR3 sequence reads: CASSQRVAGGPLNEQYF. CDR3 DNA sequence: TGCGCCAGCAGCCAAAGGGTAGCGGGAGGGCCTCTGAACGAGCAGTACTTC.

The V and J genes are TRBV27 and TRBJ1-6; 7 bases are a match to TRBD1. V gave up 1 base and J gave up 6 bases; unmatched junction bases: 6. Per the germline V gene, CDR1 is MNHEY and CDR2 is SMNVEV (reference sequence). There are 16 residues in the CDR3. The CDR3 reads CASSLYWDSRNSPLHF. The CDR3 bases are TGTGCCAGCAGTTTATATTGGGACAGTCGTAATTCACCCCTCCACTTT.

The genes are TRBV4-2 and TRBJ2-3, with D unresolved. V was cut by 2 bases and J by 4 bases, with 16 bases left in between. This CDR3 spans 16 amino acids. Germline V CDR1 and CDR2: LGHNA, YNFKEQ. The CDR3 DNA reads TGTGCCAGCAGCCAATACCCCGAGGATCCGTCAGATACGCAGTATTTT. As protein: CASSQYPEDPSDTQYF.

This clone was observed once. V is TRBV27 and J is TRBJ2-3, with 9 bases fitting TRBD1. The CDR3 spans 15 residues. V was pared by 3 bases and J by 1 base, with 2 bases of the junction left unmatched. Germline CDR1 MNHEY, CDR2 SMNVEV (reference sequence). The CDR3 is CASSFRDRGTDTQYF. CDR3 DNA sequence: TGTGCCAGCAGTTTCCGGGACAGGGGCACAGATACGCAGTATTTT.

This rearrangement joins TRBV6-5 to TRBJ2-1; D possibly corresponds to TRBD1 (6 bases). The CDR3 is 15 residues long. Per germline, CDR1 MNHEY and CDR2 SVGAGI. V lost 2 bases and J 0 bases, leaving 8 bases between the germline ends. In DNA form, the CDR3 reads TGTGCCAGCAGTTACCCAGGGGTCTCCTACAATGAGCAGTTCTTC. Protein product: CASSYPGVSYNEQFF.

The chain couples TRBV27 to TRBJ1-4; weak D call: TRBD1 (6 bases). This CDR3 is built from 15 residues. Trimming took 5 bases from V and 3 from J, leaving 13 bases between them. Germline values: CDR1 MNHEY, CDR2 SMNVEV (reference sequence). The CDR3 reads CASSLNREANEKLFF. CDR3 coding DNA: TGTGCCAGCAGTCTTAACAGGGAAGCTAATGAAAAACTGTTTTTT.

This clone was seen only once. This chain uses TRBV10-3 with TRBJ2-1; D is possibly TRBD2 (7 bases). V lost 5 bases, J lost 5 bases, and 16 bases lay in between. CDR1 is ENHRY and CDR2 is SYGVKD in the germline V gene. CDR3 length: 15 amino acids. CDR3 residues: CAISPRGGQDNEQFF. The CDR3 DNA follows: TGTGCCATCAGTCCGAGGGGGGGTCAGGACAATGAGCAGTTCTTC.

This clone showed up just once. The chain recombines TRBV5-1 with TRBJ2-1; 12 nucleotides line up with TRBD1. The germline gives CDR1 SGHRS, CDR2 YFSETQ. The CDR3 loop spans 14 amino acids. V shed 5 bases, J shed 9 bases, and the junction held 6 bases outside the gene matches. The CDR3 nucleotides read TGCGCCAGCAGGCCGGGACAGGGGGCAGGTGAGCAGTTCTTC. It codes for CASRPGQGAGEQFF.

This chain uses TRBV7-9 with TRBJ1-2; 7 positions match TRBD1. Germline V gives CDR1 SEHNR, CDR2 FQNEAQ (reference sequence). Trimming removed 4 bases from V and 1 base from J; junction bases left unmatched: 6. CDR3 length: 15 residues. This CDR3 reads CASSWTRDSNYGYTF. Written as DNA, the CDR3 is TGTGCCAGCAGCTGGACCCGGGACAGTAACTATGGCTACACCTTC.

The J gene is TRBJ2-5, the V gene TRBV7-9; 8 bases align to TRBD1. V lost 5 bases and J lost 2; bases outside the gene matches: 7. The CDR3 runs to 15 residues. CDR1 is SEHNR, CDR2 FQNEAQ, per germline (reference sequence). CDR3 coding DNA: TGTGCCAGCAGCGGAACAGGGGGACGGCAAGAGACCCAGTACTTC. Encoded protein: CASSGTGGRQETQYF.

The rearrangement links TRBV3-1 (or the pseudogene TRBV3-2) to TRBJ2-1; D gene uncertain. Germline lookup yields CDR1 LGHDT and CDR2 YNNKEL (reference sequence). With 1 base removed from V and 8 bases from J, the gap between germline ends came to 6 bases. CDR3 size: 12 residues. As DNA, the CDR3 is TGTGCCAGCAGCCAAGTATCCCATGAGCAGTTCTTC. It is translated as CASSQVSHEQFF.

This chain connects TRBV6-5 to TRBJ1-2, with a tentative D call TRBD1 (5 bases). Germline V gives CDR1 MNHEY, CDR2 SVGAGI. V lost 1 base and J lost 4, with 13 bases in between. The CDR3 loop spans 15 amino acids. The CDR3 here is CASSYFRVGGYGYTF. As DNA, the CDR3 is TGTGCCAGCAGTTACTTTCGGGTGGGGGGCTATGGCTACACCTTC.

The rearrangement joins TRBV21-1 to TRBJ1-6; the table's D call of TRBD1 was not tested on the DNA. TRBV21-1 is marked as a pseudogene. This CDR3 contains 14 residues. As DNA, the CDR3 is TGTGCCAGCAGTAGACAGGGGCGGAATTCACCCCTCCACTTT. Its translation is CASSRQGRNSPLHF.

This chain uses TRBV28 with TRBJ2-4; TRBD2 is a possible D gene (5 bases). Between the trimmed V and J ends, which lost 1 base and 7 bases, there was a span of 14 bases. The V gene's germline CDR1 is MDHEN and CDR2 SYDVKM. The CDR3 runs to 15 residues. CDR3 DNA sequence: TGTGCCAGCAGTTTATACCACAGCCCGGGGAACATTCAGTACTTC. As protein: CASSLYHSPGNIQYF.

This clone was recorded once. This specimen includes other DNA sequences encoding the same CDR3. The chain joins TRBV19 to TRBJ1-1, with TRBD1 matching over 10 bases. The CDR3 is made up of 14 amino acids. Germline CDR1 is LNHDA and CDR2 is SQIVND (reference sequence). The J segment lost 5 bases and the V segment lost 7 bases, leaving 7 bases of the junction unmatched. The CDR3 DNA reads as TGTGCCAGTACGCCCGGGACAGGGGCGACTGAAGCTTTCTTT. As protein: CASTPGTGATEAFF.

The chain has TRBV5-4 and TRBJ2-4; D is uncertain. The CDR3 has 16 residues. The V gene lost 0 bases and the J gene lost 0 bases, with 10 bases spanning the gap. CDR1 and CDR2 from the germline V gene are SGHNT and YYREEE (reference sequence). This CDR3 is CASSLGTISAKNIQYF. CDR3 nucleotide sequence: TGTGCCAGCAGCTTGGGTACAATATCAGCCAAAAACATTCAGTACTTC.

J is TRBJ1-5 and V is TRBV7-9; maybe TRBD1 (6 bases). Germline values: CDR1 SEHNR, CDR2 FQNEAQ (reference sequence). Trimming took 1 base from V and 9 from J, leaving 10 bases between them. The CDR3 covers 13 residues. For the CDR3, the DNA is TGTGCCAGCAGCTTAGGCAGCAGGGGGCCCCAGCATTTT. This sequence encodes CASSLGSRGPQHF.

The chain joins TRBV4-2 to TRBJ2-3; 10 bases match TRBD1. After removal of 2 bases from V and 1 base from J, the junction contained 15 bases not matched to a gene. Germline loops: CDR1 LGHNA, CDR2 YNFKEQ. This CDR3 is built from 20 residues. The CDR3 loop is CASSQRGDTGTGAGTDTQYF. The CDR3 coding sequence is TGTGCCAGCAGCCAAAGGGGGGATACCGGGACAGGGGCGGGCACAGATACGCAGTATTTT.

The gene calls are TRBV5-1 and TRBJ2-1; 8 bases are shared with TRBD2. Trimming cost V 4 bases and J 8 bases; bases outside gene matches: 17. The CDR3 consists of 17 residues. CDR1 SGHRS and CDR2 YFSETQ come from the germline V gene. As DNA, the CDR3 is TGCGCCAGCAGCCCCGCCGACTCGGGACTAGTTTCCTATGAGCAGTTCTTC. This encodes CASSPADSGLVSYEQFF.

J is TRBJ1-5 and V is TRBV21-1; the D call TRBD1 from the table was never checked on the DNA. TRBV21-1 is noted as a pseudogene. CDR3 size: 14 residues. Here the CDR3 DNA reads TGTGCCAGCAGCGCGGGGACAGGGCATCAGCCCCAGCATTTT. It is translated as CASSAGTGHQPQHF.

This clone has a single count. J is TRBJ2-5 and V is TRBV5-1; D gene uncertain. V gave up 4 bases and J gave up 4 bases, with 8 bases separating them. CDR1 and CDR2 (germline): SGHRS, YFSETQ. The CDR3 has 12 residues. This chain's CDR3 is CASSPVGETQYF. CDR3 nucleotide sequence: TGCGCCAGCAGCCCGGTTGGAGAGACCCAGTACTTC. Full variable domain (remainder filled in from reference TRBV5-1 and TRBJ2-5): KAGVTQTPRYLIKTRGQQVTLSCSPISGHRSVSWYQQTPGQGLQFLFEYFSETQRNKGNFPGRFSGRQFSNSRSEMNVSTLELGDSALYLCASSPVGETQYFGPGTRLLVL.

The J gene is TRBJ1-1, the V gene TRBV14, with D possibly TRBD1 on 6 matching bases. CDR1 and CDR2 (germline): SGHDN, FVKESK. Trimming left V 3 bases short and J 1 base short, with 6 bases between. This CDR3 spans 13 amino acids. CDR3 nucleotides: TGTGCCAGCAGCCAGGACAGGAACACTGAAGCTTTCTTT. This encodes CASSQDRNTEAFF.

Only one count was recorded for this clone. The chain carries TRBV28 and TRBJ1-2; D gene unclear. Germline lookup yields CDR1 MDHEN and CDR2 SYDVKM. V lost 7 bases and J 4 bases, leaving 13 bases between the germline ends. This CDR3 has 13 amino acids. The CDR3 here is CASNSGLRYGYTF. The CDR3 region has the DNA TGTGCCAGCAACTCAGGACTTCGCTATGGCTACACCTTC.

The chain couples TRBV5-1 to TRBJ1-1; 7 bases fit TRBD1. In germline, CDR1 is SGHRS, CDR2 YFSETQ. After removal of 7 bases from V and 3 bases from J, the junction contained 18 bases not matched to a gene. This CDR3 comprises 17 residues. The CDR3 loop is CASGLGQATLQHTEAFF. In DNA form, the CDR3 reads TGCGCCAGCGGATTAGGACAGGCGACACTTCAGCACACTGAAGCTTTCTTT.